This T cell receptor beta chain emerged from a study of cytomegalovirus exposure and HLA in healthy donors. This clone was seen a handful of times. It was with 60 Vbeta and 13 Jbeta primers that the PCR ran. Libraries were prepared by immunoSEQ multiplex PCR; TCRdb keeps only in-frame clonotypes and omits some of them. Of approximately 100,000 clones detected, roughly two thirds appear once; the ten largest clones hold about 2.5%. The sequence was obtained from a female donor in good health and CMV-seronegative. The sample comprised PBMCs.

This CDR3 is CASSPPGQRFYEQYF. DNA for the CDR3: TGTGCCAGCAGCCCTCCGGGACAAAGATTCTACGAGCAGTACTTC. This chain connects TRBV11-2 to TRBJ2-7, with TRBD1 as a possible D gene (6 bases). The germline CDR1 and CDR2 sequences are SGHAT and FQNNGV. V was clipped by 5 bases and J by 3 bases, with 17 bases between them. CDR3 length equals 15 residues.